The rows below give T cell receptor beta chains drawn from one sample of a study of shared clonotypes between healthy human individuals. The assay was immunoSEQ multiplex PCR, and TCRdb's table has in-frame clones only and misses some. The table records around 2.1 million clones, roughly 91% of them present only once. The material sequenced was naive CD8+ T cells from PBMCs. All receptors derive from a man younger than 35 in good health. Some clones in this sample may be carry-over from other donors' samples. Each CDR3 is given with its conserved first and last residue. D genes are given only for firm matches. The size entry is marked missing in some rows and otherwise reads once, few, many or a size class.

-	TRBJ2-1	TRBV9	-	TGTGCCAGCAGCGGGACCGGGAGTAAAGGCCCTTATGAGCAGTTCTTC	CASSGTGSKGPYEQFF
TRBD2	TRBJ2-1	TRBV28	-	TGTGCCAGCAGTTTATGGGCAGGGGGGCTAGCGGGAGGGCCTATTTCGTATGAGCAGTTCTTC	CASSLWAGGLAGGPISYEQFF
-	TRBJ2-7	TRBV7-3	-	TGTGCCAGCAGCTTAGCCAGGGGGGCCCACGAGCAGTACTTC	CASSLARGAHEQYF
TRBD1	TRBJ2-2	TRBV4-2	-	TGTGCCAGCAGCACACTGGACAGGGCCGACGGTTGGTACGGGGAGCTGTTTTTT	CASSTLDRADGWYGELFF
-	TRBJ2-7	TRBV4-2	-	TGTGCCAGCAGCCAAGAGTGGGGTCGGTACGAGCAGTACTTC	CASSQEWGRYEQYF
-	TRBJ2-7	TRBV29-1	-	TGCAGCGTTGCACTAGGGGGATACGAGCAGTACTTC	CSVALGGYEQYF
-	TRBJ1-1	TRBV13	-	TGTGCCAGCAGCTTTTCGGGCCCTGAAGCTTTCTTT	CASSFSGPEAFF
-	TRBJ2-7	TRBV4-2	-	TGTGCCAGCAGCCAAGTCGGACCGGGAGCCTACGAGCAGTACTTC	CASSQVGPGAYEQYF
-	TRBJ2-7	TRBV27	-	TGTGCCAGCAGTTTATTAGGGAGGTTACAGTACTTC	CASSLLGRLQYF
-	TRBJ1-2	TRBV5-1	-	TGCGCCAGCAGCTTGGGATCTCCGACGAGGGGATGGCGAGGCTATGGCTACACCTTC	CASSLGSPTRGWRGYGYTF
-	TRBJ2-7	TRBV6-1	-	TGTGCCAGCAGCCTACGCGCCAGGGGGGACGAGCAGTACTTC	CASSLRARGDEQYF
TRBD1	TRBJ1-2	TRBV7-6	-	TGTGCCAGCAGCCCGAAGGACAGGGGGCACTATGGCTACACCTTC	CASSPKDRGHYGYTF
TRBD2	TRBJ2-2	TRBV6-5	-	TGTGCCAGCAGTTACTCGACTAGCGGGAGAGGGGAGCTGTTTTTT	CASSYSTSGRGELFF
-	TRBJ2-5	TRBV6-5	-	TGTGCCAGCAGTTATTGGGGTGGGGGGCCGGAGACCCAGTACTTC	CASSYWGGGPETQYF
-	TRBJ2-2	TRBV7-9	-	TGTGCCAGCAGCTTAGCTCCCGGGGAGCTGTTTTTT	CASSLAPGELFF
-	TRBJ1-1	TRBV9	-	TGTGCCAGCACCGCAGTTTGGCAAGGGGACACTGAAGCTTTCTTT	CASTAVWQGDTEAFF
-	TRBJ2-2	TRBV5-4	-	TGTGCCAGCAGCCCCCAGGAGGGTTTCATAAACACCGGGGAGCTGTTTTTT	CASSPQEGFINTGELFF
-	TRBJ2-3	TRBV7-9	-	TGTGCCAGCAGCGTGGGTTTCGTCCTACAGGGATTCGATACGCAGTATTTT	CASSVGFVLQGFDTQYF
TRBD2	TRBJ2-3	TRBV4-3	-	TGCGCCAGCAGCCAAGATCGCGCGGGAGGCACAGATACGCAGTATTTT	CASSQDRAGGTDTQYF
TRBD2	TRBJ2-3	TRBV7-8	-	TGTGCCAGCAGCTTAGCTAGCGGGAGGGCCCCAGATACGCAGTATTTT	CASSLASGRAPDTQYF
TRBD2	TRBJ2-5	TRBV7-7	-	TGTGCCAGCAGCGCCGGTAGCGGGGAAGAGACCCAGTACTTC	CASSAGSGEETQYF
TRBD2	TRBJ2-5	TRBV28	-	TGTGCCAGCAGAGTCCTTAGCGGGAGGGCCCCAGAGACCCAGTACTTC	CASRVLSGRAPETQYF
TRBD2	TRBJ2-1	TRBV4-3	-	TGCGCCAGCAGTCGGTACCGACTAGCGGGGGTTCAGTTCTTC	CASSRYRLAGVQFF
-	TRBJ1-2	TRBV2	once	TGTGCCAGCAGTGAACAAAAGGGACGGCAAGCTAACTATGGCTACACCTTC	CASSEQKGRQANYGYTF
-	TRBJ2-5	TRBV28	-	TGTGCCAGCACCGGGACTCCACGTCGCGGGACCCAGTACTTC	CASTGTPRRGTQYF
-	TRBJ1-4	TRBV27	-	TGTGCCAGCAGTTTATCTCGCGGGGGTGAAAAACTGTTTTTT	CASSLSRGGEKLFF
-	TRBJ1-1	TRBV6-5	-	TGTGCCAGCAGTTACTCGGACAGACACACTGAAGCTTTCTTT	CASSYSDRHTEAFF
-	TRBJ2-7	TRBV6-1	-	TGTGCCAGCAGTGAAAGTTCGTTGGATTGGGGCTACGAGCAGTACTTC	CASSESSLDWGYEQYF
-	TRBJ2-4	TRBV28	-	TGTGCCAGCAGTTTAAGGGTATCGAAGCCGATAGCCAAAAACATTCAGTACTTC	CASSLRVSKPIAKNIQYF